The 14 T cell receptor beta chains presented below share a single source sample, sequenced in a study of T cells in Graves' hyperthyroidism and ophthalmopathy. Researchers amplified the TCR beta CDR3 regions from RNA transcripts. HTBI primers drove first-round RT-PCR of the TCR CDR3. TCRdb analysed the multiplex PCR reads with MiXCR anew, one entry per CDR3 protein. The sample consists of about 760,000 distinct CDR3 sequences, approximately 40% of them appearing once. Sequencing was performed on blood. The receptors here all came from a woman between 40 and 55 years old with Graves' hyperthyroidism.

The V call is TRBV5-4, the J call TRBJ2-5, with D hard to call. CDR3 size: 14 residues. The V and J ends lost 3 bases and 1 base respectively, with 10 bases between them. Germline V CDR1 and CDR2: SGHNT, YYREEE (reference sequence). The CDR3 protein is CASSSVATQETQYF. DNA of the CDR3: TGTGCCAGCAGCTCAGTGGCTACCCAAGAGACCCAGTACTTC.

The gene calls are TRBV27 and TRBJ1-4, with unresolved D. CDR3 length equals 13 residues. Trimming took off 9 bases at V and 1 base at J, with 9 bases between the two ends. Germline V gives CDR1 MNHEY, CDR2 SMNVEV (reference sequence). The CDR3 protein is CASSQRTNEKLFF. The CDR3 region has the DNA TGTGCCAGTTCCCAAAGAACTAATGAAAAACTGTTTTTT.

This clonotype was observed at least ten times. The V and J genes are TRBV2 and TRBJ1-1, with D unresolved. The CDR3 sequence is 14 residues long. Trimming pared 7 bases from V and 1 base from J, leaving 13 bases between. Germline values: CDR1 SNHLY, CDR2 FYNNEI. For the CDR3, the DNA is TGTGCCAGCATCATATATGACTGGAACACTGAAGCTTTCTTT. Amino acid sequence: CASIIYDWNTEAFF.

The count of this clonotype is one. J is TRBJ1-1 and V is TRBV14, with 7 positions matching TRBD1. The CDR3 sequence is 14 residues long. Germline CDR1 and CDR2: SGHDN and FVKESK. The junction had 9 bases not matched to a gene; V was cut back by 3 bases and J by 8 bases. CDR3 in DNA: TGTGCCAGCAGCCACAGTTTCGGGACAGCCGAAGCTTTCTTT. It is translated as CASSHSFGTAEAFF.

The sample holds a few counts of this clonotype. One junction end disagrees with the germline gene, perhaps due to a read error. This sequence joins TRBV10-3 and TRBJ1-5; 7 nucleotides line up with TRBD1. CDR3 size: 13 residues. The germline gives CDR1 ENHRY, CDR2 SYGVKD. CDR3 protein: CAISEVIGGAYNF. In nucleotides, the CDR3 is TGTGCCATCAGTGAAGTTATAGGGGGCGCGTATAATTTT.

This clonotype appeared many times. The J gene is TRBJ2-2, the V gene TRBV7-9; the D is unclear. Germline V gives CDR1 SEHNR, CDR2 FQNEAQ (reference sequence). This CDR3 spans 12 amino acids. V lost 2 bases, J lost 9 bases, and 7 bases lay in between. Here the CDR3 reads CASSLTARELFF. In DNA, the CDR3 is TGTGCCAGCAGCTTAACGGCGAGGGAGCTGTTTTTT.

As for this clonotype: Mismatch with germline at one junction end may stem from a read error. The V call is TRBV29-1, the J call TRBJ1-6; D uncertain. The CDR3 sequence is 13 residues long. The V gene's germline CDR1 is SQVTM and CDR2 ANQGSEA. In DNA, the CDR3 is TGCAGCGTTGGGGAGTCTCAAAATTCACCCCACCACTTT. Encoded protein: CSVGESQNSPHHF.

The rearrangement joins TRBV28 to TRBJ1-5; a possible D gene is TRBD1 (5 bases). This CDR3 has 16 amino acids. Looked up from germline, CDR1 is MDHEN and CDR2 is SYDVKM. V gave up 6 bases and J gave up 4 bases, with 19 bases separating them. The CDR3 region has the DNA TGTGCCAGCAGCCCCCTAGGGACGAGGAGTAATCAGCCCCAGCATTTT. Translated: CASSPLGTRSNQPQHF.

V is TRBV6-2 or TRBV6-3 and J is TRBJ2-7; D remains unclear. Between the trimmed V and J ends, which lost 6 bases and 1 base, there was a span of 13 bases. Per the germline V gene, CDR1 is MNHEY and CDR2 is SVGEGT. This CDR3 comprises 14 residues. The CDR3 DNA reads TGTGCCAGCAGAGTTTGGAGTGGGTCCTACGAGCAGTACTTC. Translation: CASRVWSGSYEQYF.

This clonotype was counted many times. The chain joins TRBV10-2 to TRBJ1-2; D is unclear. Germline-derived CDR1 and CDR2 are WSHSY and SAAADI. V was pared by 4 bases and J by 0 bases, with 15 bases between. The CDR3 extends over 16 amino acids. The CDR3 protein is CASSAGRFLANYGYTF. CDR3 coding DNA: TGCGCCAGCAGTGCCGGACGGTTCTTGGCTAACTATGGCTACACCTTC.

The rearrangement uses TRBV6-5 and TRBJ1-1, with D possibly being TRBD1 (5 bases). Germline assignment: CDR1 MNHEY and CDR2 SVGAGI. V was trimmed by 0 bases and J by 6 bases, leaving 14 bases between them. The CDR3 contains 15 residues. CDR3 nucleotides: TGTGCCAGCAGTTACTCAAGGGGAGGGCTGCCTGAAGCTTTCTTT. Translation: CASSYSRGGLPEAFF.

The gene calls are TRBV24-1 and TRBJ2-2; no definite D call. The length of the CDR3 is 14 residues. Per germline, CDR1 KGHDR and CDR2 SFDVKD. V lost 7 bases, J lost 1 base, and 9 bases lay in between. CDR3 in DNA: TGTGCCACCAGCACACCCCGGAACACCGGGGAGCTGTTTTTT. Translation: CATSTPRNTGELFF.

This sequence joins TRBV7-2 and TRBJ2-7; D gene ambiguous. The CDR3 is 14 residues long. The ends were cut back, 6 bases at V and 0 bases at J, with 12 bases in the middle. Per the germline V gene, CDR1 is SGHTA and CDR2 is FQGNSA. The CDR3 spells CASSRRRSSYEQYF. For the CDR3, the DNA is TGTGCCAGCAGTCGTCGAAGGAGCTCCTACGAGCAGTACTTC.

This clonotype was seen a handful of times. The chain has TRBV18 and TRBJ1-2, with unresolved D. The germline V and J ends were trimmed by 1 base and 6 bases, with 9 bases remaining between them. The CDR3 is 13 amino acids. CDR1 KGHSH and CDR2 LQKENI come from the germline V gene. This chain's CDR3 is CASSPLEDNGYTF. CDR3 nucleotide sequence: TGTGCCAGCTCACCACTTGAGGATAATGGCTACACCTTC.